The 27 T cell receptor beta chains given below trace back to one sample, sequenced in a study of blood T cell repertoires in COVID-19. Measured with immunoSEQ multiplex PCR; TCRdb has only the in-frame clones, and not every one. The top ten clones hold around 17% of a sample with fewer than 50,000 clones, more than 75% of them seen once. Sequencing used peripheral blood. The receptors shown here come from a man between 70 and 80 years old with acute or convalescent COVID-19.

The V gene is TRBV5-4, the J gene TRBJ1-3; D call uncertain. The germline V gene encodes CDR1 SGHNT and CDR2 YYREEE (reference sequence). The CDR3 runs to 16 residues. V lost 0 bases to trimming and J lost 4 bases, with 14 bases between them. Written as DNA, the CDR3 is TGTGCCAGCAGCTTGGGAGCGGGGTATGGAGGAAACACCATATATTTT. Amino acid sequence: CASSLGAGYGGNTIYF.

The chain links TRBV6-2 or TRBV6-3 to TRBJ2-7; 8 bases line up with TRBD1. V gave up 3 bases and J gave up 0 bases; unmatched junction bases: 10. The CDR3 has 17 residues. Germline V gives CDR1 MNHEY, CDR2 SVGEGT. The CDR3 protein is CASSYSPGQVNSYEQYF. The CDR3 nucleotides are TGTGCCAGCAGTTATTCTCCGGGACAGGTGAACTCCTACGAGCAGTACTTC.

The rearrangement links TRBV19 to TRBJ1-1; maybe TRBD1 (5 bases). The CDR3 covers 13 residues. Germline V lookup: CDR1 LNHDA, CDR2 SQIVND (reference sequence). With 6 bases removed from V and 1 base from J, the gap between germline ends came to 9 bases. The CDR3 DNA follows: TGTGCCAGTAGCCCCGGACAGAACACTGAAGCTTTCTTT. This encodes CASSPGQNTEAFF. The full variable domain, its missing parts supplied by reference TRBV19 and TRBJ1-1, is DGGITQSPKYLFRKEGQNVTLSCEQNLNHDAMYWYRQDPGQGLRLIYYSQIVNDFQKGDIAEGYSVSREKKESFPLTVTSAQKNPTAFYLCASSPGQNTEAFFGQGTRLTVV.

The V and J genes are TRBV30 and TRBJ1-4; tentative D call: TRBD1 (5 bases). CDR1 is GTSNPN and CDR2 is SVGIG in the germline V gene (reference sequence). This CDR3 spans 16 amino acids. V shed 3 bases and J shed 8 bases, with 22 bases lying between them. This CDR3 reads CAWRGPAGRTIEKLFF. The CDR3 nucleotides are TGTGCCTGGAGGGGCCCCGCGGGGCGTACCATCGAAAAACTGTTTTTT.

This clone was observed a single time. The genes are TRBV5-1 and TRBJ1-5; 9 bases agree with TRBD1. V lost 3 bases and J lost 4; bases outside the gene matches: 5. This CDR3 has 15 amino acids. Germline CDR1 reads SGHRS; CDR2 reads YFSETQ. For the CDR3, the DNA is TGCGCCAGCAGCTCCGGACAGGGGAGAAATCAGCCCCAGCATTTT. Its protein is CASSSGQGRNQPQHF.

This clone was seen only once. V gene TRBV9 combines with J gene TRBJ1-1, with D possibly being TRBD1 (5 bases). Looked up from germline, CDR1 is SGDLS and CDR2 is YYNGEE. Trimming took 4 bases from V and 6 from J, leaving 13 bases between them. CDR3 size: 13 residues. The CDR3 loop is CASSLSPQAEAFF. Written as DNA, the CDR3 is TGTGCCAGCAGCCTTTCCCCACAGGCTGAAGCTTTCTTT. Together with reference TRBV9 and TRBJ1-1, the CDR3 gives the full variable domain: DSGVTQTPKHLITATGQRVTLRCSPRSGDLSVYWYQQSLDQGLQFLIQYYNGEERAKGNILERFSAQQFPDLHSELNLSSLELGDSALYFCASSLSPQAEAFFGQGTRLTVV.

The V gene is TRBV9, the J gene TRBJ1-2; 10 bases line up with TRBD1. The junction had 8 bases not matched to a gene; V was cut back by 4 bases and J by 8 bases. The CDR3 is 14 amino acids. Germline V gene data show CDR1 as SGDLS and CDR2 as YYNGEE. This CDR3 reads CASSPTGGVWGYTF. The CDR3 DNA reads TGTGCCAGCAGCCCGACAGGGGGCGTGTGGGGCTACACCTTC.

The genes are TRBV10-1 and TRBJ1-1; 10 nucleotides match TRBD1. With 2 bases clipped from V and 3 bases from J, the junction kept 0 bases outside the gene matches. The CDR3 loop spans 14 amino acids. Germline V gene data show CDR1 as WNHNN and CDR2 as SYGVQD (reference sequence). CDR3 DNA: TGCGCCAGCAGTGAGGGGACAGGGGACACTGAAGCTTTCTTT. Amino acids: CASSEGTGDTEAFF.

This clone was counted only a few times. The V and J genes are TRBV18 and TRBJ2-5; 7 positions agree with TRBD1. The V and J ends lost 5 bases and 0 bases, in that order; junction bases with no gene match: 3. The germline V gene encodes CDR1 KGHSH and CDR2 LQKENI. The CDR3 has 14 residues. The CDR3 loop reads CASSSTGYQETQYF. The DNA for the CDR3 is TGTGCCAGCTCATCGACAGGGTACCAAGAGACCCAGTACTTC.

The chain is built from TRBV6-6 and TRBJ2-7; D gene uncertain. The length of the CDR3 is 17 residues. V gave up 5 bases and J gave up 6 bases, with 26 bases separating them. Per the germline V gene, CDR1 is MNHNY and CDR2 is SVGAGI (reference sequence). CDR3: CASSRTTEIRVVGEQYF. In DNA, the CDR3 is TGTGCCAGCAGTCGAACGACCGAAATCCGGGTAGTAGGCGAGCAGTACTTC.

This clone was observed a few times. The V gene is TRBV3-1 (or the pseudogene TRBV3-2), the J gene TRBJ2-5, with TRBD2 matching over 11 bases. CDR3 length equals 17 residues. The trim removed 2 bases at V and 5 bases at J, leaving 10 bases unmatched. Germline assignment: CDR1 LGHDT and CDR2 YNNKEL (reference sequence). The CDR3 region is CASSQLYLAGGRETQYF. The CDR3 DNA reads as TGTGCCAGCAGCCAACTCTACCTAGCGGGGGGCAGGGAGACCCAGTACTTC.

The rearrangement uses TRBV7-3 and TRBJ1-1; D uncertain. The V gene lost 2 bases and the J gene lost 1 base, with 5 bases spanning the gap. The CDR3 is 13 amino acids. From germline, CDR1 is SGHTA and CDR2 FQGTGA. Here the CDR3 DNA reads TGTGCCAGCAGCTTACAGGAGAACACTGAAGCTTTCTTT. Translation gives CASSLQENTEAFF.

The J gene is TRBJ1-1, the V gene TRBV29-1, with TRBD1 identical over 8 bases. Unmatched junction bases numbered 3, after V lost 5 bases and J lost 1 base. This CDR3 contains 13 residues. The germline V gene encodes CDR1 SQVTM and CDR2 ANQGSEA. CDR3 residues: CSVITGGNTEAFF. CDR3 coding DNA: TGCAGCGTTATTACAGGGGGGAACACTGAAGCTTTCTTT.

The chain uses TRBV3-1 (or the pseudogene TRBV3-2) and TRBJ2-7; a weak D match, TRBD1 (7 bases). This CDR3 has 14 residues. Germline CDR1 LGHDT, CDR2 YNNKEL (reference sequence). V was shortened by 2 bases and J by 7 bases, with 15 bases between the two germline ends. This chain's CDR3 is CASSQKSGGREQYF. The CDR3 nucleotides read TGTGCCAGCAGCCAAAAGTCAGGGGGGAGGGAGCAGTACTTC.

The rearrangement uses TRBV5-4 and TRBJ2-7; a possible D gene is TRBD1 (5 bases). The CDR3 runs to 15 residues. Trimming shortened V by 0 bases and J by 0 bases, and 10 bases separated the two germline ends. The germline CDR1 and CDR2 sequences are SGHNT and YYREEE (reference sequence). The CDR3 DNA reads TGTGCCAGCAGCTTGGAGGCCCAGGGCTCCTACGAGCAGTACTTC. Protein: CASSLEAQGSYEQYF.

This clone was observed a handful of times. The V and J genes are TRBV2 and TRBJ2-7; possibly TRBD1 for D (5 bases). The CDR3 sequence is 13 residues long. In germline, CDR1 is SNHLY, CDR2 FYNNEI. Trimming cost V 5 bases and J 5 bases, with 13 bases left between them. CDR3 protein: CASSLTEFNEQYF. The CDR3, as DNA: TGTGCCAGCAGTTTGACAGAGTTCAACGAGCAGTACTTC.

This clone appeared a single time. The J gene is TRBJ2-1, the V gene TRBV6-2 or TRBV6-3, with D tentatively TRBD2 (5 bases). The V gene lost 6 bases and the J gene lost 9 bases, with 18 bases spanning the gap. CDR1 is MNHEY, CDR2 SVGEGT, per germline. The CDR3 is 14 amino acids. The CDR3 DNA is TGTGCCAGCAGCCGCAGCGGTACACCCCGTGAGCAGTTCTTC. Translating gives CASSRSGTPREQFF.

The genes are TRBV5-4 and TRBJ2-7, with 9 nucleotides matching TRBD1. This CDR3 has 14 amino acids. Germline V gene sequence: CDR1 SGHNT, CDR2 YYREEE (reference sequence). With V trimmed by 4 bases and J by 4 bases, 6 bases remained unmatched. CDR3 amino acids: CASSKPGQGYEQYF. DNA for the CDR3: TGTGCCAGCAGCAAACCGGGACAGGGTTACGAGCAGTACTTC.

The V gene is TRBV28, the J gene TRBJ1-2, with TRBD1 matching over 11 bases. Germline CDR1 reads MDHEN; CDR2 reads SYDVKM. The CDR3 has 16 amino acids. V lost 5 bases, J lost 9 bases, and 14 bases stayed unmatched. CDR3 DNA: TGTGCCAGCAGTGCCCTCAAGGGACAGGGGGGAAATAGCTACACCTTC. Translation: CASSALKGQGGNSYTF.

As DNA, the CDR3 is TGTGCCAGCAGGATACGGGAAGGACAGGGAGCAGATACGCAGTATTTT. This codes for CASRIREGQGADTQYF. This chain uses TRBV2 with TRBJ2-3; TRBD1 matches 8 bases. From germline, CDR1 is SNHLY and CDR2 FYNNEI. Trimming cost V 6 bases and J 4 bases; bases outside gene matches: 12. The CDR3 has 16 residues.

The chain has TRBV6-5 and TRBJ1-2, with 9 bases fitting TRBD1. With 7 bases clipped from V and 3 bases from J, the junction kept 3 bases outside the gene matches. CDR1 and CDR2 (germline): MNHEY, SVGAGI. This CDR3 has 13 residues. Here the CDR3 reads CASKRQGDYGYTF. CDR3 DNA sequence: TGTGCCAGCAAAAGACAGGGGGACTATGGCTACACCTTC.

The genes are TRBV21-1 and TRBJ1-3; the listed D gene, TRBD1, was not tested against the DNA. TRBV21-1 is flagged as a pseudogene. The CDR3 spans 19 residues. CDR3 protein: CASRTLPGQVLFSGNTIYF. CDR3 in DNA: TGTGCCAGCAGAACGCTACCGGGACAGGTTCTCTTCTCTGGAAACACCATATATTTT.

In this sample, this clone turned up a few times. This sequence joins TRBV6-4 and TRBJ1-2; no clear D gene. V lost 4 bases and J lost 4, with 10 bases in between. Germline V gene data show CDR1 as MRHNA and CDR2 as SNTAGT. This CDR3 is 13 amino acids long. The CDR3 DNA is TGTGCCAGCAGTGCGACATACGGCTATGGCTACACCTTC. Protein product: CASSATYGYGYTF.

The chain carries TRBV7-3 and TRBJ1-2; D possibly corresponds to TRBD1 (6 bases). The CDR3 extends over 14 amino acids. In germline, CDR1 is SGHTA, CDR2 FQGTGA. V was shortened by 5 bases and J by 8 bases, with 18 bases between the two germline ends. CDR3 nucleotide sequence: TGTGCCAGCAGCCTGGTCGGGGGGCGTACAGGCTACACCTTC. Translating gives CASSLVGGRTGYTF. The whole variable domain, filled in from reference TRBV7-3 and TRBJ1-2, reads GAGVSQTPSNKVTEKGKYVELRCDPISGHTALYWYRQSLGQGPEFLIYFQGTGAADDSGLPNDRFFAVRPEGSVSTLKIQRTERGDSAVYLCASSLVGGRTGYTFGSGTRLTVV.

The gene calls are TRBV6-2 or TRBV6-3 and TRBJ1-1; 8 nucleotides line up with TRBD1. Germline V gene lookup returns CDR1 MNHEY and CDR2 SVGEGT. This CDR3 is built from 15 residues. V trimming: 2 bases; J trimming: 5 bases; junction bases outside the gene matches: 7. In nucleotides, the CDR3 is TGTGCCAGCAGTTACCTGACAGGGGAGGGAACTGAAGCTTTCTTT. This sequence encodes CASSYLTGEGTEAFF.

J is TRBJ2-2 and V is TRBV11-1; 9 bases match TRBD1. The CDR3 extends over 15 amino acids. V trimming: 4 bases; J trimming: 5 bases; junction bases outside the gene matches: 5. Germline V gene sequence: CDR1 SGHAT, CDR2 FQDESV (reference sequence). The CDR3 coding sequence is TGTGCCAGCAGCTCTTACAGGGGGCGGACCGGGGAGCTGTTTTTT. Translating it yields CASSSYRGRTGELFF.

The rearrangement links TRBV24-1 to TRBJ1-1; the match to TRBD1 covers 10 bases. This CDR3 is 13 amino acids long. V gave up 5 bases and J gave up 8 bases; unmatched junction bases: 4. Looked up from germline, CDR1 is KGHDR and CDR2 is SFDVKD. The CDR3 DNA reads TGTGCCACCAGTGGACAGGGGGCTGGCGAAGCTTTCTTT. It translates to CATSGQGAGEAFF.